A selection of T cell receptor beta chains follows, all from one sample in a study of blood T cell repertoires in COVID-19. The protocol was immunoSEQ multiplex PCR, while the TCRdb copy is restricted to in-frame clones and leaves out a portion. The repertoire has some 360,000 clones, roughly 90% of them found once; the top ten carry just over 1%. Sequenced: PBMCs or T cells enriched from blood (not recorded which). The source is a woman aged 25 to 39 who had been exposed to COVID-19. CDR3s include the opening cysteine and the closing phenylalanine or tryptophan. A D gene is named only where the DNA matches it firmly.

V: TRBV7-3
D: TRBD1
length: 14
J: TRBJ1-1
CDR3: CASSLTDRDTEAFF
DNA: TGTGCCAGCAGCTTAACTGACAGGGACACTGAAGCTTTCTTT

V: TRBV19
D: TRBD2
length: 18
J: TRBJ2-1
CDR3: CASTRGLAGGPINNEQFF
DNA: TGTGCCAGTACGAGGGGACTAGCGGGAGGGCCGATAAACAATGAGCAGTTCTTC

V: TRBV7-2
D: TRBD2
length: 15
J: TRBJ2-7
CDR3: CASSAGLAGVYEQYF
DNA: TGTGCCAGCAGCGCCGGACTAGCGGGAGTCTACGAGCAGTACTTC

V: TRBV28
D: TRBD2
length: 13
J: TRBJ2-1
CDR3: CASERELVPEQFF
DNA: TGTGCCAGCGAGCGGGAGCTGGTTCCTGAGCAGTTCTTC

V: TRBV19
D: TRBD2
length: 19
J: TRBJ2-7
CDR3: CASSTDSTGTSGISYEQYF
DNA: TGTGCCAGTAGTACGGACTCGACGGGGACTAGCGGGATATCCTACGAGCAGTACTTC

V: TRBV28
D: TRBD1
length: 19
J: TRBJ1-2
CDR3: CASSSRSGGQGWKYYGYTF
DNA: TGTGCCAGCAGTTCACGAAGCGGGGGACAGGGCTGGAAATACTATGGCTACACCTTC

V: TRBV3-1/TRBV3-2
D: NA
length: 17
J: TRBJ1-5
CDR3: CASSQWGGENGNQPQHF
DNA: TGTGCCAGCAGCCAATGGGGGGGGGAAAACGGCAATCAGCCCCAGCATTTT

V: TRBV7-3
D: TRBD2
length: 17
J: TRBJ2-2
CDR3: CASSLVSSGRYTGELFF
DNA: TGTGCCAGCAGCTTGGTTTCTAGCGGGAGGTACACCGGGGAGCTGTTTTTT

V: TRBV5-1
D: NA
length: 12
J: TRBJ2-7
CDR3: CASSLSSYEQYF
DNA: TGCGCCAGCAGCTTGTCTTCCTACGAGCAGTACTTC

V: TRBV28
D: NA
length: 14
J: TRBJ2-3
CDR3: CASTPGSSTDTQYF
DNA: TGTGCCAGCACCCCAGGGTCTAGCACAGATACGCAGTATTTT

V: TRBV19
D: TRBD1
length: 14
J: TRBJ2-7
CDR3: CASNLGQGLDEQYF
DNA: TGTGCCAGTAATCTGGGACAGGGGCTTGACGAGCAGTACTTC

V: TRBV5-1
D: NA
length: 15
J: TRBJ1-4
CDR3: CASSLAEATNEKLFF
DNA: TGCGCCAGCAGCTTGGCAGAAGCAACTAATGAAAAACTGTTTTTT

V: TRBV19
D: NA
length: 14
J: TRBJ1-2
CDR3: CASSYGTANYGYTF
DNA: TGTGCCAGTAGTTACGGGACTGCCAACTATGGCTACACCTTC

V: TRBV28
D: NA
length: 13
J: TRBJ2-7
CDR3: CASSLVVVPLQYF
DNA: TGTGCCAGCAGTTTAGTCGTAGTCCCCTTACAGTACTTC

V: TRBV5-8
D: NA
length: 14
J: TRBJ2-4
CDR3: CASSSLTSGNIQYF
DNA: TGTGCCAGCAGCTCCCTTACCTCGGGAAACATTCAGTACTTC

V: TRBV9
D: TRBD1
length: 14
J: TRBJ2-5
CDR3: CASSARDSQETQYF
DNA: TGTGCCAGCAGCGCCAGGGACAGCCAAGAGACCCAGTACTTC